These 10 T cell receptor beta chains came from one sample sequenced in a study of blood T cells in healthy people across ages. Combining a sample-barcoded 5' primer with a J-beta primer mix, a second PCR ran for about 6 to 11 cycles. TCRdb independently ran MiXCR on the 5' RACE reads; one entry per CDR3 protein. The table records about a million distinct CDR3 sequences, roughly 50% of them present only once. The sample taken for sequencing was blood. All receptors come from a young man in good health.

The chain employs TRBV19 and TRBJ1-2; D gene unclear. The V gene's germline CDR1 is LNHDA and CDR2 SQIVND (reference sequence). This CDR3 spans 14 amino acids. The germline V and J ends were trimmed by 5 bases and 0 bases, with 10 bases remaining between them. CDR3 region: CASSPVLSNYGYTF. The DNA of the CDR3 is TGTGCCAGTAGTCCCGTACTATCTAACTATGGCTACACCTTC. Full variable domain (outside the CDR3, taken from reference TRBV19 and TRBJ1-2): DGGITQSPKYLFRKEGQNVTLSCEQNLNHDAMYWYRQDPGQGLRLIYYSQIVNDFQKGDIAEGYSVSREKKESFPLTVTSAQKNPTAFYLCASSPVLSNYGYTFGSGTRLTVV.

The chain has TRBV20-1 and TRBJ1-4, with D perhaps matching TRBD1 (5 bases). The V end was cut by 6 bases, the J end by 8 bases, with 16 bases between. The CDR3 is made up of 13 amino acids. Per germline, CDR1 DFQATT and CDR2 SNEGSKA (reference sequence). The CDR3 DNA reads as TGCAGTGCCCCGCTCCAGGGTGGGGAAAAACTGTTTTTT. It is translated as CSAPLQGGEKLFF.

The genes are TRBV12-3 or TRBV12-4 and TRBJ2-7; D is unresolved. With 1 base removed from V and 6 bases from J, the gap between germline ends came to 10 bases. This CDR3 has 13 amino acids. Written as DNA, the CDR3 is TGTGCCAGCAGTTTAGGGAGCCGGACCGAGCAGTACTTC. Encoded protein: CASSLGSRTEQYF.

The chain links TRBV6-5 to TRBJ2-7; D could derive from TRBD1 or TRBD2 (5 bases each). Between the trimmed V and J ends, which lost 0 bases and 6 bases, there was a span of 12 bases. The CDR3 is made up of 14 amino acids. Germline CDR1 reads MNHEY; CDR2 reads SVGAGI. The CDR3 region has the DNA TGTGCCAGCAGTTACTCGCGAGGGGTCGCCGAGCAGTACTTC. It is translated as CASSYSRGVAEQYF.

The V and J genes are TRBV7-2 and TRBJ2-3; 14 nucleotides match TRBD2. CDR3 length: 16 amino acids. The germline gives CDR1 SGHTA, CDR2 FQGNSA. J was trimmed by 8 bases and V by 4 bases; bases with no gene match: 8. CDR3 in amino acids: CASSWTTSGGAGTQYF. For the CDR3, the DNA is TGTGCCAGCAGCTGGACGACTAGCGGGGGGGCGGGTACGCAGTATTTT.

The chain employs TRBV6-5 and TRBJ2-5; D not resolved. The length of the CDR3 is 14 residues. Between the trimmed V and J ends, which lost 6 bases and 4 bases, there was a span of 15 bases. CDR1 is MNHEY and CDR2 is SVGAGI in the germline V gene. The CDR3 DNA follows: TGTGCCAGCAGGACCCGGCTATCCACAGAGACCCAGTACTTC. Encoded protein: CASRTRLSTETQYF.

This chain connects TRBV28 to TRBJ1-1; D possibly corresponds to TRBD1 (5 bases). Germline lookup yields CDR1 MDHEN and CDR2 SYDVKM. The CDR3 length is 11 residues. The germline V and J ends were trimmed by 7 bases and 3 bases, with 6 bases remaining between them. The CDR3: CASMGDTEAFF. CDR3 nucleotide sequence: TGTGCCAGCATGGGGGACACTGAAGCTTTCTTT.

The chain uses TRBV6-2 or TRBV6-3 and TRBJ2-3; D unclear. The CDR3 contains 11 residues. In germline, CDR1 is MNHEY, CDR2 SVGEGT. Trimming stripped 8 bases from V and 4 bases from J, with 7 bases between. CDR3 DNA sequence: TGTGCCAGCGCACATGCAGATACGCAGTATTTT. Its protein product is CASAHADTQYF.

This CDR3 reads CASSYWTSGGPTDTQYF. As DNA, the CDR3 is TGTGCCAGCAGTTACTGGACTAGCGGGGGGCCCACAGATACGCAGTATTTT. The chain carries TRBV6-2 or TRBV6-3 and TRBJ2-3, with 14 bases aligning to TRBD2. CDR1 and CDR2 from the germline V gene are MNHEY and SVGEGT. V shed 1 base, J shed 2 bases, and the junction held 2 bases outside the gene matches. The CDR3 is made up of 17 amino acids.

The rearrangement joins TRBV20-1 to TRBJ1-2; D remains ambiguous. The V gene's germline CDR1 is DFQATT and CDR2 SNEGSKA (reference sequence). V lost 0 bases to trimming and J lost 8 bases, with 13 bases between them. This CDR3 spans 13 amino acids. Here the CDR3 reads CSARDTGRAGYTF. CDR3 coding DNA: TGCAGTGCTAGAGATACTGGCCGCGCCGGCTACACCTTC.